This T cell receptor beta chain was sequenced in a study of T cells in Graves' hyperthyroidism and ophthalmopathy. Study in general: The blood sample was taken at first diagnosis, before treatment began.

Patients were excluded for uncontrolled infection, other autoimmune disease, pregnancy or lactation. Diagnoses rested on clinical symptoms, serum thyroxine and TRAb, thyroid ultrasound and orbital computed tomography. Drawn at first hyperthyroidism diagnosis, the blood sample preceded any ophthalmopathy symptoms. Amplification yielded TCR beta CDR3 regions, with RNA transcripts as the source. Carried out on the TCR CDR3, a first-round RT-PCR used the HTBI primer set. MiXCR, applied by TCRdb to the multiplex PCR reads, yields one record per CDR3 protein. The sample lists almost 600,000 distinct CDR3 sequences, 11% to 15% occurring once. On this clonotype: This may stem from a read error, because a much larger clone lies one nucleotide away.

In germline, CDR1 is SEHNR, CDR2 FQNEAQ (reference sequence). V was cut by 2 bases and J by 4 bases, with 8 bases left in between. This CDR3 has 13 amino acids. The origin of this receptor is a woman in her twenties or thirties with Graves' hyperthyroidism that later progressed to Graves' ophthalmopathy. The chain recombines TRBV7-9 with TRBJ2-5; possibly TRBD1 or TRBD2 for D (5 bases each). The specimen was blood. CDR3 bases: TGTGCCAGCAGCTTACACGGGACAGAGACCCAGTACTTC. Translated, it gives CASSLHGTETQYF.